This T cell receptor (beta chain) was identified in a study of T cell responses to AZD1222 COVID-19 vaccine. The data were produced by immunoSEQ multiplex PCR, yet TCRdb's version contains in-frame clones alone and is incomplete. The table includes roughly 100,000 clones, 80% to 90% detected once. Study-wide points: Among vaccine-associated CD4 TCRs, coverage spanned spike, with dominance at 160-218 and 743-854. As reported, nearly half of all spike-specific TCRs target variant regions that are unmutated. Baseline testing showed seropositivity in only a handful of AZD1222 recipients.

Germline CDR1 and CDR2: MNHNS and SASEGT. V gave up 3 bases and J gave up 2 bases; unmatched junction bases: 9. This CDR3 comprises 16 residues. This clone appeared a single time. Antigen specificity is unknown. V and J are TRBV6-1 and TRBJ2-7; TRBD2 agrees at 8 bases. The specimen comprised peripheral blood, sampled on day 0 of AZD1222 vaccination. The clonotype was recovered from an adult in good health. In DNA, the CDR3 is TGTGCCAGCAGTGATTATGGTGGGCGGGGGGCCTACGAGCAGTACTTC. This sequence encodes CASSDYGGRGAYEQYF.